This T cell receptor (beta chain) was profiled in a study of blood T cell repertoires in COVID-19. The wider study: The cDNA or gDNA used as material had been derived from T cells, B-cell-depleted T cells, or PBMCs.

V was trimmed by 5 bases and J by 4 bases, leaving 17 bases between them. Germline V lookup: CDR1 MNHEY, CDR2 SMNVEV (reference sequence). This CDR3 is built from 16 residues. Sequencing was performed with immunoSEQ multiplex PCR; in TCRdb, only in-frame clones are kept and a portion is missing. The table lists 200,000 to 250,000 clones, 70% to 90% of them singletons. Sequenced sample: peripheral blood. The sequence was obtained from a man between 45 and 60 years old who had recovered from COVID-19. This rearrangement joins TRBV27 to TRBJ2-2, with D perhaps matching TRBD1 (6 bases). The CDR3 sequence: CASSPLGGRGTGELFF. The DNA of the CDR3 is TGTGCCAGCAGTCCCCTAGGGGGAAGGGGCACCGGGGAGCTGTTTTTT.